This entry describes one T cell receptor beta chain. Original methodology: Estimates of nucleated cell counts were drawn from the amplification of reference gene primers. Method: immunoSEQ multiplex PCR; TCRdb's copy keeps in-frame clones and lacks some. The D gene and trimming were derived from the DNA, and the V and J assignments and clone size from that table. The table records roughly 250,000 clones, 75% to 90% of them present only once. These data are taken from a study of blood T cell repertoires in COVID-19. Study details: In each case, the material was cDNA or gDNA derived from T cells, B-cell-depleted T cells, or PBMCs.

The CDR3 spans 14 residues. Trimming removed 5 bases at V and 5 bases at J, with 16 bases between. Per the germline V gene, CDR1 is SGHAT and CDR2 is FQNNGV. The material sequenced was PBMCs or T cells enriched from blood (not recorded which). The chain is built from TRBV11-2 and TRBJ2-7; possible D gene TRBD2, 7 bases. The sequence derives from a man aged 40-49 years who had recovered from COVID-19. The CDR3 here is CASSQGRGLNEQYF. Written as DNA, the CDR3 is TGTGCCAGCAGCCAGGGGAGGGGTTTGAACGAGCAGTACTTC.